This T cell receptor (beta chain) originates from a study of blood T cell repertoires in COVID-19. Turning to the study itself: Sites across the United States, Italy and Spain contributed samples from acute and convalescent COVID-19. PBMCs, B-cell-depleted T cells, or T cells provided the cDNA or gDNA that made up the material.

Trimming took off 5 bases at V and 6 bases at J, with 8 bases between the two ends. The CDR3 has 11 residues. Methods used by the authors: Reference gene primers were amplified, and this amplification served to estimate nucleated cell counts. This table comes from immunoSEQ multiplex PCR, and its TCRdb copy is limited to in-frame clones, with some not included. From that table come the V and J calls and clone size; the DNA was used to work out D and trimming. The data show approximately 170,000 clones, with about 89% seen just once and roughly 3.5% held by the top ten. The chain combines TRBV12-3 or TRBV12-4 with TRBJ2-7; D ambiguous. The sequencing input was peripheral blood. This sequence was found in a man in his 70s with acute or convalescent COVID-19. CDR3 nucleotide sequence: TGTGCCAGCAGTGCTATAAGCGAGCAGTACTTC. This translates into CASSAISEQYF.